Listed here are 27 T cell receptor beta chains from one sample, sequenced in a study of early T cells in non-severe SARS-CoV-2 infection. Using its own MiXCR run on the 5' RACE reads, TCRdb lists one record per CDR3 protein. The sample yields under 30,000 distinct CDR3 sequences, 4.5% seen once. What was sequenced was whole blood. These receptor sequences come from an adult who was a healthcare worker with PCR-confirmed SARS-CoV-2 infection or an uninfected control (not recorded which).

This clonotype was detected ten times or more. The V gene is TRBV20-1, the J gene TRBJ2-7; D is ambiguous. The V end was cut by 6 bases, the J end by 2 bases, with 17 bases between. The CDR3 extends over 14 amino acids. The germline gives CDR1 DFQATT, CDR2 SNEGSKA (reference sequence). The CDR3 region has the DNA TGCAGTGCCACCCCATCGACAAATACCTACGAGCAGTACTTC. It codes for CSATPSTNTYEQYF.

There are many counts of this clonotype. Written as DNA, the CDR3 is TGTGCCAGTACTCGGGACGCCTACTACCCTAACTATGGCTACACCTTC. Its protein product is CASTRDAYYPNYGYTF. The chain combines TRBV19 with TRBJ1-2; tentatively, D is TRBD1 (5 bases). This CDR3 has 16 amino acids. V lost 7 bases, J lost 0 bases, and 18 bases lay in between. Germline CDR1 LNHDA, CDR2 SQIVND (reference sequence).

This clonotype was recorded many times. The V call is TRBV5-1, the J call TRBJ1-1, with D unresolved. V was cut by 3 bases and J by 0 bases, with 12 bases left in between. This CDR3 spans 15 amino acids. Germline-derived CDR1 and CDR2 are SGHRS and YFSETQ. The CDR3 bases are TGCGCCAGCAGCTCCTCTGGGATCTTGAACACTGAAGCTTTCTTT. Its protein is CASSSSGILNTEAFF.

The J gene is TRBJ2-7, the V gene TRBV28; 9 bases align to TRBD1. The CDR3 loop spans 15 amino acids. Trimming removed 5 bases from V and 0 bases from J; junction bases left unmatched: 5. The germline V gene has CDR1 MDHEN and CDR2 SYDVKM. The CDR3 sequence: CASSPMTGGSYEQYF. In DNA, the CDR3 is TGTGCCAGCAGTCCTATGACAGGGGGCTCCTACGAGCAGTACTTC.

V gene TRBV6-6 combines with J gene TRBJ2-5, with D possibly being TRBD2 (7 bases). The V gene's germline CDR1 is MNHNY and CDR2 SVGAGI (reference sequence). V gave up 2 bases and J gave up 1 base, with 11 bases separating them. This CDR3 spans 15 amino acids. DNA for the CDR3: TGTGCCAGCAGTTACGGGAGGGGGATCCAAGAGACCCAGTACTTC. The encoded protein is CASSYGRGIQETQYF.

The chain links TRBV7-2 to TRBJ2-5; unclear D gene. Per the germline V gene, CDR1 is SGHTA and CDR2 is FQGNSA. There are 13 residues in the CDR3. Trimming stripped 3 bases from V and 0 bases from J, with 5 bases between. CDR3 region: CASSLRYQETQYF. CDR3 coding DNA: TGTGCCAGCAGCTTGCGTTACCAAGAGACCCAGTACTTC. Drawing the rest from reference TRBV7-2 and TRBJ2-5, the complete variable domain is GAGVSQSPSNKVTEKGKDVELRCDPISGHTALYWYRQSLGQGLEFLIYFQGNSAPDKSGLPSDRFSAERTGGSVSTLTIQRTQQEDSAVYLCASSLRYQETQYFGPGTRLLVL.

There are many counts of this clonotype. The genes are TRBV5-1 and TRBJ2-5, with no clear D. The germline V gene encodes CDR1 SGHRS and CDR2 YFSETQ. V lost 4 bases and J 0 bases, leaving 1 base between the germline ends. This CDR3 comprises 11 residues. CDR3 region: CASSNQETQYF. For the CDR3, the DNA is TGCGCCAGCAGCAACCAAGAGACCCAGTACTTC.

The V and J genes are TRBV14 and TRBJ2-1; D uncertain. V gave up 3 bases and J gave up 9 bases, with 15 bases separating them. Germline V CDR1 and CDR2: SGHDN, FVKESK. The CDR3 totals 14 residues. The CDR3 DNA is TGTGCCAGCAGCCAGGACCGGCCGGACGGTGAGCAGTTCTTC. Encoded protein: CASSQDRPDGEQFF.

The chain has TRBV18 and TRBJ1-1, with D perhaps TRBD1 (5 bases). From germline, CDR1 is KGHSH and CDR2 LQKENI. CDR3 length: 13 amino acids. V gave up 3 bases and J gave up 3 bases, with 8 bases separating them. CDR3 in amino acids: CASSPQGYTEAFF. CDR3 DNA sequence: TGTGCCAGCTCACCCCAGGGCTACACTGAAGCTTTCTTT.

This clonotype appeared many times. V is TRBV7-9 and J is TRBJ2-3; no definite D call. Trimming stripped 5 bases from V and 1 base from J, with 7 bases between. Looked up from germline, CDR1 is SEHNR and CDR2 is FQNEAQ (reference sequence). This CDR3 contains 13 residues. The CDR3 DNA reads TGTGCCAGCAGCCGGACGGGCACAGATACGCAGTATTTT. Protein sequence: CASSRTGTDTQYF.

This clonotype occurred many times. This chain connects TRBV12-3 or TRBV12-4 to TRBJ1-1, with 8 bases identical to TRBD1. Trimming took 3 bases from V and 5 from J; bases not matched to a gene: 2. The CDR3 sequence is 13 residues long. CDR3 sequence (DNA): TGTGCCAGCAGTTTTGGACAGGGAACTGAAGCTTTCTTT. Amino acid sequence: CASSFGQGTEAFF.

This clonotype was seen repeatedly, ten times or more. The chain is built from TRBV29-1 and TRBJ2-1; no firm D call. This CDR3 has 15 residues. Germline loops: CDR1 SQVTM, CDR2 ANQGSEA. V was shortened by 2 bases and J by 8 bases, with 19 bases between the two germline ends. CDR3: CSVESLRASLDEQFF. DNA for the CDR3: TGCAGCGTTGAATCGCTCCGTGCCTCTCTGGATGAGCAGTTCTTC.

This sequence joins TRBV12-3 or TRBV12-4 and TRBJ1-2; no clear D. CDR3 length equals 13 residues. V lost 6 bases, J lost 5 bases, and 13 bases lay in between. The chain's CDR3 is CASSPRAGYGYTF. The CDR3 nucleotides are TGTGCCAGCAGCCCCCGGGCCGGGTATGGCTACACCTTC.

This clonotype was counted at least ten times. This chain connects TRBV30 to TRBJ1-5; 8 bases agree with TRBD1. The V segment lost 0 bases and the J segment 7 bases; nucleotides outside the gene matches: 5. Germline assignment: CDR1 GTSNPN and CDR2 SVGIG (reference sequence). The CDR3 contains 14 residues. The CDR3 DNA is TGTGCCTGGAGTGTAATGCAGGGGGCACAGCCCCAGCATTTT. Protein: CAWSVMQGAQPQHF.

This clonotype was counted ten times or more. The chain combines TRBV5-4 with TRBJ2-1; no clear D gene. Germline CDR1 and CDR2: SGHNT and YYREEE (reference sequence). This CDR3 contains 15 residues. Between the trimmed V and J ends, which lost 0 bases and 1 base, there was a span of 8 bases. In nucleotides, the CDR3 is TGTGCCAGCAGCTTGGGTTTCGTGTCCTACAATGAGCAGTTCTTC. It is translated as CASSLGFVSYNEQFF.

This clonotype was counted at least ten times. The CDR3 spells CASSLDGSYEQYF. In nucleotides, the CDR3 is TGCGCCAGCAGCTTGGACGGGTCCTACGAGCAGTACTTC. The chain recombines TRBV5-1 with TRBJ2-7; D is unclear. Deletions cut 0 bases from V and 1 base from J, with 5 bases between. The CDR3 loop spans 13 amino acids. Per the germline V gene, CDR1 is SGHRS and CDR2 is YFSETQ.

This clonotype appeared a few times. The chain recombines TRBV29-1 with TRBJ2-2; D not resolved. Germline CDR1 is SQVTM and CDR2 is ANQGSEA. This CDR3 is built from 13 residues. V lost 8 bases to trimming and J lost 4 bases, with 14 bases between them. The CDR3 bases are TGCAGCCCCCAGGCCAATGGCACCGGGGAGCTGTTTTTT. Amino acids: CSPQANGTGELFF.

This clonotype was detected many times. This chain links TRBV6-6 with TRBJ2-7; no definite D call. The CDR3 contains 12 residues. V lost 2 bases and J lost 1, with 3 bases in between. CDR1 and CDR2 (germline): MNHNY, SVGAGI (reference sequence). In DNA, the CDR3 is TGTGCCAGCAGTTACGAGTCCTACGAGCAGTACTTC. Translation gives CASSYESYEQYF.

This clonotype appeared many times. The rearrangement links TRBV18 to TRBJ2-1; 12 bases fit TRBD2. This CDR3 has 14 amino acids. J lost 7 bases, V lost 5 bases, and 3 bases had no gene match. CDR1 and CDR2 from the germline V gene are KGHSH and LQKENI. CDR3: CASSRGTSGNEQFF. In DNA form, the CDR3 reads TGTGCCAGCTCAAGAGGGACTAGCGGGAATGAGCAGTTCTTC.

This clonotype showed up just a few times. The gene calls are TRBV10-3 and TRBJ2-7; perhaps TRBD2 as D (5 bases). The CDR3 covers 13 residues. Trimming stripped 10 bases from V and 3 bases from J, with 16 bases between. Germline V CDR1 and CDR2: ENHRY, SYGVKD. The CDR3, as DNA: TGTGCCAGCTCGTCCGGGGTCGGCTACGAGCAGTACTTC. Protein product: CASSSGVGYEQYF.

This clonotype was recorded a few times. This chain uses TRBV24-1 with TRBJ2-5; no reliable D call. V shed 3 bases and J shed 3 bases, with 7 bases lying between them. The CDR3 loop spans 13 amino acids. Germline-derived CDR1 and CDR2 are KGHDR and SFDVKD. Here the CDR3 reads CATSDGPKETQYF. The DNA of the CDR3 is TGTGCCACCAGTGATGGACCGAAAGAGACCCAGTACTTC.

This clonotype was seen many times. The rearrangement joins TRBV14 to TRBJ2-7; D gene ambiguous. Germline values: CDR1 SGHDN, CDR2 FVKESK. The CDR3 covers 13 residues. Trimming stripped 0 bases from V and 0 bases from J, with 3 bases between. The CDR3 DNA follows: TGTGCCAGCAGCCAAGACAACTCCTACGAGCAGTACTTC. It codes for CASSQDNSYEQYF.

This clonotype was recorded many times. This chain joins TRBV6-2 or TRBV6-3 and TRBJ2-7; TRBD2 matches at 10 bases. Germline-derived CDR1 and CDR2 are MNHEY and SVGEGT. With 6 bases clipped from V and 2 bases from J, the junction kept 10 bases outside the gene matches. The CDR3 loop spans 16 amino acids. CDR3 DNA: TGTGCCAGCAGGCAAACCCTAGCGGGAGCCCCCTACGAGCAGTACTTC. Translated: CASRQTLAGAPYEQYF.

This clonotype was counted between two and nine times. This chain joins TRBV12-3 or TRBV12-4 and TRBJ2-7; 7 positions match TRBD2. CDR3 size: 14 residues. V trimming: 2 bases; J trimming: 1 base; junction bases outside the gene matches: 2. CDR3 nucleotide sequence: TGTGCCAGCAGTTTACGGGAGGCGTCCTACGAGCAGTACTTC. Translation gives CASSLREASYEQYF.

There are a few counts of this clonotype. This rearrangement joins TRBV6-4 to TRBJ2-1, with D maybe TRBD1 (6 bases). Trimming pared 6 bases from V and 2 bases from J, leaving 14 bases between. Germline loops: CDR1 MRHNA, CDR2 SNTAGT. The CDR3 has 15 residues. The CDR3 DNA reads TGTGCCAGCAGGGCCGGGACACCTACCTACAATGAGCAGTTCTTC. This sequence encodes CASRAGTPTYNEQFF.

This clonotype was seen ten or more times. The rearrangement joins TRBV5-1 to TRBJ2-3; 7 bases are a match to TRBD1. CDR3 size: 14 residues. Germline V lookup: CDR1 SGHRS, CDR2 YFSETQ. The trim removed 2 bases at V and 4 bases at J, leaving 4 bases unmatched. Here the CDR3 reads CASSFTGVADTQYF. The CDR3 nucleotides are TGCGCCAGCAGCTTTACAGGGGTCGCAGATACGCAGTATTTT.

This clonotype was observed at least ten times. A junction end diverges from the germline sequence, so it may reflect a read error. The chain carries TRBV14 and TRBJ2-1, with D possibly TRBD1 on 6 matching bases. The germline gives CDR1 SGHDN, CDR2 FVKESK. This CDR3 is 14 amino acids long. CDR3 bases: TGTGCCAGCAGCCAAGATTCTTTAGGGGGTATGACGCTCTTC. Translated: CASSQDSLGGMTLF.